This T cell receptor (beta chain) stems from a study of blood T cell repertoires in COVID-19. Turning to the study itself: Some COVID-19 samples were acute and others convalescent; all came from the United States, Italy and Spain. The cDNA or gDNA used as material had been derived from T cells, B-cell-depleted T cells, or PBMCs.

The J segment lost 6 bases and the V segment lost 7 bases, leaving 7 bases of the junction unmatched. Looked up from germline, CDR1 is LNHDA and CDR2 is SQIVND (reference sequence). The CDR3 length is 14 residues. As handled by the study authors: Reference gene primer amplification yielded estimated nucleated cell counts. TCRdb's copy holds only in-frame clones and misses some; the assay was immunoSEQ multiplex PCR. V, J and clone size reflect that table, while D and trimming were determined from the DNA. The repertoire consists of 150,000 or so clones, with roughly 87% occurring once and the leading ten covering 1.5% to 2%.

The sequence came from a woman aged 50 to 60 with acute or convalescent COVID-19. V is TRBV19 and J is TRBJ1-5, with TRBD1 identical over 9 bases. The specimen sequenced was peripheral blood. CDR3 sequence (DNA): TGTGCCAGTAACACAGGGGGCTTTGGTCAGCCCCAGCATTTT. This translates into CASNTGGFGQPQHF.